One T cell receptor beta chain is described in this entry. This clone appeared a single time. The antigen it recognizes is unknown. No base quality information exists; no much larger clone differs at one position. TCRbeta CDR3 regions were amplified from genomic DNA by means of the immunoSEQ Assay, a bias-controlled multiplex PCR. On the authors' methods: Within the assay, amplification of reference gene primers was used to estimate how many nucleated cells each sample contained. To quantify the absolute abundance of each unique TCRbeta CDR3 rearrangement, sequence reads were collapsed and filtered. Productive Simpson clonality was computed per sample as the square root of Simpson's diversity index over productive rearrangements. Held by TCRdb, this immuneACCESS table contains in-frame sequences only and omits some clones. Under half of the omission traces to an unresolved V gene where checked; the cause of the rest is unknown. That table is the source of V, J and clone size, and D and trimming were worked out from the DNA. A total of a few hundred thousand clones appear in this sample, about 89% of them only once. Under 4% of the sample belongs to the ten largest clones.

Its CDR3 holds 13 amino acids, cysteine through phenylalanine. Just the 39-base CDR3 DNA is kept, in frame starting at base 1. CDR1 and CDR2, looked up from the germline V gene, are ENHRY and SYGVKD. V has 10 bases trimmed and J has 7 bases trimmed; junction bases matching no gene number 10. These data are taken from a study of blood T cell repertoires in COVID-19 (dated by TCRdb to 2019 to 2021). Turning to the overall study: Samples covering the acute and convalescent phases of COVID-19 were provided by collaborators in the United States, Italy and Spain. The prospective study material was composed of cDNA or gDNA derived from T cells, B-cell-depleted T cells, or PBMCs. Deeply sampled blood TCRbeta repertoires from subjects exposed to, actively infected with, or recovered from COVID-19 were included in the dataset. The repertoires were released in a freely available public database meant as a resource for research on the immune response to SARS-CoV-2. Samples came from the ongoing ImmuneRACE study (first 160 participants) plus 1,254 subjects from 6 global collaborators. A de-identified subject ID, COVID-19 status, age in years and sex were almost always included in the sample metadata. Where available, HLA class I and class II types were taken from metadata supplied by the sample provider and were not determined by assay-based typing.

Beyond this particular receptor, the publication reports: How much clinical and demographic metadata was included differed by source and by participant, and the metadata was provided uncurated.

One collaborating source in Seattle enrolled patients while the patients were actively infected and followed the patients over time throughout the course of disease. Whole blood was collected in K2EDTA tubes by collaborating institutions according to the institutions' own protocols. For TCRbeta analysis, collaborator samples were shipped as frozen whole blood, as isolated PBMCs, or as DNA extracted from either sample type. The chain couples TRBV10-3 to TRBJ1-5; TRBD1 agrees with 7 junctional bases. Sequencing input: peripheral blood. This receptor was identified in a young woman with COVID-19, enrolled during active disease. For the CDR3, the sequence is CATLDRDGQPQHF. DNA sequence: TGTGCCACACTAGACAGGGACGGACAGCCCCAGCATTTT.